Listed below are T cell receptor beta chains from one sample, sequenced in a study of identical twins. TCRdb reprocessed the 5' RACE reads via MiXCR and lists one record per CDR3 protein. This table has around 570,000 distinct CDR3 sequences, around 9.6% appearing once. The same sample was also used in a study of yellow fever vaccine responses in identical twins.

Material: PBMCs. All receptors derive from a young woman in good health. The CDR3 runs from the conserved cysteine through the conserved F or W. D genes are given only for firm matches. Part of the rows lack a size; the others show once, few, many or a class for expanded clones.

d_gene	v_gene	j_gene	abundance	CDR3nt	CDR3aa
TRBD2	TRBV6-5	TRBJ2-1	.	TGTGCCAGCAGTTACTCAGGACTAGCGACCAATGAGCAGTTCTTC	CASSYSGLATNEQFF
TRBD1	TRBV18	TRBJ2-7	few	TGTGCCAGCTCACCACCCGCGACAGGGGGCAGCTACGAGCAGTACTTC	CASSPPATGGSYEQYF
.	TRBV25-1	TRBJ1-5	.	TGTGCCAGCAGCCTGGTAGGGTCGGTAGAGCCCCAGCATTTT	CASSLVGSVEPQHF
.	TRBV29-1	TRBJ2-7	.	TGCAGCGTTGAAGGGGTAGGGCTTAACGAGCAGTACTTC	CSVEGVGLNEQYF
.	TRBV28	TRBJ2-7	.	TGTGCCAGTTCCCAGGGGAATCTGCGGGAGCAGTACTTC	CASSQGNLREQYF
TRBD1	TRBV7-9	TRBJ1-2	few	TGTGCCAGCAGCTTCTCCGGGACAGTCAACTATGGCTACACCTTC	CASSFSGTVNYGYTF
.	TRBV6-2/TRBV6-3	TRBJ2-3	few	TGTGCCAGCAGTTCGCGTCGGAGCACAGATACGCAGTATTTT	CASSSRRSTDTQYF
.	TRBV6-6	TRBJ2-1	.	TGTGCCAGCAGGTCGGACAGTGGGAATGAGCAGTTCTTC	CASRSDSGNEQFF
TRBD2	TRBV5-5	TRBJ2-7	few	TGTGCCAGCAGCCCCAGGAGTGGGCGGGGGTTACCATACGAGCAGTACTTC	CASSPRSGRGLPYEQYF
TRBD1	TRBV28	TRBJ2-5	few	TGTGCCAGCAGTCCTTCTGGGACAGGGGTTAGGGAGACCCAGTACTTC	CASSPSGTGVRETQYF
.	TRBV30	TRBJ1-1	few	TGTGCCTGGATTAACACTGAAGCTTTCTTT	CAWINTEAFF
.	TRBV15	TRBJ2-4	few	TGTGCCACCAGCTATCCCCTATCAGGACTAGCCAAAAACATTCAGTACTTC	CATSYPLSGLAKNIQYF
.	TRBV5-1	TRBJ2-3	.	TGCGCCAGCAGCAAAGAAAGCACAGATACGCAGTATTTT	CASSKESTDTQYF
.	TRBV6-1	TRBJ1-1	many	TGTGCCAGCAGGAGCCCCAGGGAGACTGAAGCTTTCTTT	CASRSPRETEAFF
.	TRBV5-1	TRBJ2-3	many	TGCGCCAGCAGCGATCCAGGTAGCACAGATACGCAGTATTTT	CASSDPGSTDTQYF
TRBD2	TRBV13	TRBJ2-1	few	TGTGCCAGCGGTGGGCGGGAGTCGACCAATGAGCAGTTCTTC	CASGGRESTNEQFF
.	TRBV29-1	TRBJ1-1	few	TGCAGCGTTGACTTGGGGGAAAGTGGTACTGAAGCTTTCTTT	CSVDLGESGTEAFF
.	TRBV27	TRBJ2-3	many	TGTGCCAGCAGTTTAGATTGGACGGAGGGCGATACGCAGTATTTT	CASSLDWTEGDTQYF
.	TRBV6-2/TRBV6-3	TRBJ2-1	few	TGTGCCAGCGCCCTTTCCACGTACAATGAGCAGTTCTTC	CASALSTYNEQFF
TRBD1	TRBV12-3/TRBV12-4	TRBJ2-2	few	TGTGCCAGCAGCAAGAGACAGGGAAACTACGCGAACACCGGGGAGCTGTTTTTT	CASSKRQGNYANTGELFF
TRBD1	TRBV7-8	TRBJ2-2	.	TGTGCCAGCAGCGGAATAAGACAGGGGGCGTCGAACACCGGGGAGCTGTTTTTT	CASSGIRQGASNTGELFF
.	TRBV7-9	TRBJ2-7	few	TGTGCCAGCAGCCCTGGGGGGGCTCAATACTCCTACGAGCAGTACTTC	CASSPGGAQYSYEQYF
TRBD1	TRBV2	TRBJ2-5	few	TGTGCCAGCACCGAGACAGGGAAGACCCAGTACTTC	CASTETGKTQYF
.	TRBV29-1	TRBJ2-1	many	TGCAGCGTTGAACCCGAAGGCTCCTACAATGAGCAGTTCTTC	CSVEPEGSYNEQFF
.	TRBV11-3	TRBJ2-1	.	TGTGCCAGCAGCTCTCTCACTACCTCCGATTACAATGAGCAGTTCTTC	CASSSLTTSDYNEQFF
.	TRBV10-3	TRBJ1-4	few	TGTGCCATCAGCCCCTCGGGGCATGCTACTAATGAAAAACTGTTTTTT	CAISPSGHATNEKLFF
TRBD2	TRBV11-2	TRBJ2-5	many	TGTGCCAGCAGCGCGGATTGGACTAGCGGGAGTTGGGAGACCCAGTACTTC	CASSADWTSGSWETQYF
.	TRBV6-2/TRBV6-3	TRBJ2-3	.	TGTGCCAGCAGGCAGCCAGGCACAGATACGCAGTATTTT	CASRQPGTDTQYF
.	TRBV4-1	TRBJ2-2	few	TGCGCCAGCAGTGGACAATCGAACACCGGGGAGCTGTTTTTT	CASSGQSNTGELFF
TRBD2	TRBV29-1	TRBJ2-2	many	TGCAGTATTTCGGGCGGGAGGAGGGCCGGGGAGCTGTTTTTT	CSISGGRRAGELFF
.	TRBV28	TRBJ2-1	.	TGTGCCAGCAGTTTAATAGGGGGTTTAAAATACAATGAGCAGTTCTTC	CASSLIGGLKYNEQFF
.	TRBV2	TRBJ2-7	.	TGTGCCAGCGTCAAGGGACGCCTAACCTACGAGCAGTACTTC	CASVKGRLTYEQYF
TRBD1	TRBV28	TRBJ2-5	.	TGTGCCAGCAGCTCGTCACTTAAGGGGGCGCGTGAGACCCAGTACTTC	CASSSSLKGARETQYF
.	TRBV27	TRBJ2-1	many	TGTGCCAGCAGTTTAGTTTGGGACAAAACCTACAATGAGCAGTTCTTC	CASSLVWDKTYNEQFF
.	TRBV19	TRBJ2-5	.	TGTGCCAGTAGTAATACAGCGTACCAAGAGACCCAGTACTTC	CASSNTAYQETQYF
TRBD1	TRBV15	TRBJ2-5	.	TGTGCCACCAGCAGCCGTTCAGGGGGTAGGCTGGAGACCCAGTACTTC	CATSSRSGGRLETQYF
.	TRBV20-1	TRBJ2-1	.	TGCAGTGCTAGACCGTCGGAAGACAATGAGCAGTTCTTC	CSARPSEDNEQFF
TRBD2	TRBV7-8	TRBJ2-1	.	TGTGCCAGCAGCTTAGTTTTTAGCGGGAGTAGTAATGAGCAGTTCTTC	CASSLVFSGSSNEQFF
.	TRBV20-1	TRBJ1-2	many	TGCAGTGCTAATTTCCAGTCCGCTAACTATGGCTACACCTTC	CSANFQSANYGYTF
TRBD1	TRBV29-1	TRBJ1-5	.	TGCAGCGCCCAGGGGGCCGGTCAGCCCCAGCATTTT	CSAQGAGQPQHF
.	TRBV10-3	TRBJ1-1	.	TGTGCCATCAGTGAGGGAATCAGCCCTGAAGCTTTCTTT	CAISEGISPEAFF
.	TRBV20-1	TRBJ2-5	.	TGCAGTGCTAGGGAGACAGGTGGGGAGACCCAGTACTTC	CSARETGGETQYF
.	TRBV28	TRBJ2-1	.	TGTGCCGTCCCGGACCAGGGGACCCAAACAACGTGGTTCTTC	CAVPDQGTQTTWFF
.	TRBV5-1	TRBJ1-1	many	TGCGCCAGCAGCTTGCTTGGCGTGAACACTGAAGCTTTCTTT	CASSLLGVNTEAFF
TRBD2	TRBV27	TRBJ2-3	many	TGTGCCAGCAGTTTAGTTAGCGGGTCGAGCACAGATACGCAGTATTTT	CASSLVSGSSTDTQYF
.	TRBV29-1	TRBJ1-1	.	TGCAGCGTCCGCGGGGAGGGCAGGGTAGGTGTGAACACTGAAGCTTTCTTT	CSVRGEGRVGVNTEAFF
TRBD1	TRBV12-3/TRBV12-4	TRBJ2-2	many	TGTGCCAGCACCCCCTGGGACAGTAACACCGGGGAGCTGTTTTTT	CASTPWDSNTGELFF
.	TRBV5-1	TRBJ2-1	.	TGCGCCAGCAGCTTGGCAGGGGTGGCATTCTTC	CASSLAGVAFF
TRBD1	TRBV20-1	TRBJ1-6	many	TGCAGTGCTCGTGGGACAGGGCAAAATTCACCCCTCCACTTT	CSARGTGQNSPLHF
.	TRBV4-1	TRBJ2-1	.	TGCGCCAGCAGCCAAGTGGGACGGAAGATAGACAATGAGCAGTTCTTC	CASSQVGRKIDNEQFF
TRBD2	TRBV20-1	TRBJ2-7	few	TGCAGTGCTTCGAGCGGGAGTGCTTACGAGCAGTACTTC	CSASSGSAYEQYF
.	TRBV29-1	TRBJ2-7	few	TGCAGCTCTACCGGGACAAACTACGAGCAGTACTTC	CSSTGTNYEQYF
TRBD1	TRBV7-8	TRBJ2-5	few	TGTGCCAGCAGCAGGACAGGGGAGTACCAAGAGACCCAGTACTTC	CASSRTGEYQETQYF